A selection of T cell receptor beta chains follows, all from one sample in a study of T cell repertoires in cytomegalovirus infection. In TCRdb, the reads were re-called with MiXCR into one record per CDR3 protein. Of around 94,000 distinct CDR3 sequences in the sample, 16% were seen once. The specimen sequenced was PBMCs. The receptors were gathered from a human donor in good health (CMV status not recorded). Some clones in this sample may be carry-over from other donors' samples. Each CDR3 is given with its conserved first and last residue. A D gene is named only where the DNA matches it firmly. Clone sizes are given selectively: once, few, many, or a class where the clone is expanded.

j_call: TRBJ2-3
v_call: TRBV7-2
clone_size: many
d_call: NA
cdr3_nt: TGTGCCAGCAGCCCGTGGGCCCCTCCCGATACGCAGTATTTT
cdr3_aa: CASSPWAPPDTQYF

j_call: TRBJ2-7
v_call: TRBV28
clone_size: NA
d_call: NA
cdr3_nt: TGTGCCAGCAGTTTAAGCAGTCTCTACGAGCAGTACTTC
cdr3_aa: CASSLSSLYEQYF

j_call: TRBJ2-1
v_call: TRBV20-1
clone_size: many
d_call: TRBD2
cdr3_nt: TGCAGTGCTAGAGCCCAGGGAGTTAGAACTAGCGGGGGGGCCGATACTATATTGGGCAATGAGCAGTTCTTC
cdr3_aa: CSARAQGVRTSGGADTILGNEQFF

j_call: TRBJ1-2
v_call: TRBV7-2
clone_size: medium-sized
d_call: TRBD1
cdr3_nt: TGTGCCAGCAGCTCAGGGGGACAGTTCTATGGCTACACCTTC
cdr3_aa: CASSSGGQFYGYTF

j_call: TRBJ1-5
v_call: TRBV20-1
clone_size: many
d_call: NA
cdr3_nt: TGCAGTGCTTCGCGGGGATTAAGGGGGAGCAATCAGCCCCAGCATTTT
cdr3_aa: CSASRGLRGSNQPQHF

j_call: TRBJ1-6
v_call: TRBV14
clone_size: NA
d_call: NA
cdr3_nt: TGTGCCAGCAGCCAAGACTCAGAAGGGGCAGGAGAACATTCCTTACTCCACTTT
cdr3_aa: CASSQDSEGAGEHSLLHF

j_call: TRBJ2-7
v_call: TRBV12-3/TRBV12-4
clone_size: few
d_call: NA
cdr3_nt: TGTGCCAGCAGTCCCGGGACTTCCTCCTACGAGCAGTACTTC
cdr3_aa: CASSPGTSSYEQYF

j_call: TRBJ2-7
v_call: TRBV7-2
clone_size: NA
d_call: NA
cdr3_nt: TGTGCCAGCAGCTCAGGGTGGCAGAACTACGAGCAGTACTTC
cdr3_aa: CASSSGWQNYEQYF

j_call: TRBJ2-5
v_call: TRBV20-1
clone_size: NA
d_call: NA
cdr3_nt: TGCAGTGCTAGACAGACCTACAGGGAGGAACGGGAGACCCAGTACTTC
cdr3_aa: CSARQTYREERETQYF

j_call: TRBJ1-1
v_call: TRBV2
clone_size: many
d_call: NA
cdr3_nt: TGTGCCAGCAAGGGCCAGACGATTTTGAACACTGAAGCTTTCTTT
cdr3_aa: CASKGQTILNTEAFF

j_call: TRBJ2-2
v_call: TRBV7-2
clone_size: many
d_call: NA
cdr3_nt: TGTGCCAGCAGCTTATATCAAGGCAGTTCCGTAACCGGGGAGCTGTTTTTT
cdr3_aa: CASSLYQGSSVTGELFF

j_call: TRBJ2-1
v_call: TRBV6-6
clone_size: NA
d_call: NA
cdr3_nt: TGTGCCAGCAGTTACTCGGGCCTCGGGGGCAATGAGCAGTTCTTC
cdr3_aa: CASSYSGLGGNEQFF